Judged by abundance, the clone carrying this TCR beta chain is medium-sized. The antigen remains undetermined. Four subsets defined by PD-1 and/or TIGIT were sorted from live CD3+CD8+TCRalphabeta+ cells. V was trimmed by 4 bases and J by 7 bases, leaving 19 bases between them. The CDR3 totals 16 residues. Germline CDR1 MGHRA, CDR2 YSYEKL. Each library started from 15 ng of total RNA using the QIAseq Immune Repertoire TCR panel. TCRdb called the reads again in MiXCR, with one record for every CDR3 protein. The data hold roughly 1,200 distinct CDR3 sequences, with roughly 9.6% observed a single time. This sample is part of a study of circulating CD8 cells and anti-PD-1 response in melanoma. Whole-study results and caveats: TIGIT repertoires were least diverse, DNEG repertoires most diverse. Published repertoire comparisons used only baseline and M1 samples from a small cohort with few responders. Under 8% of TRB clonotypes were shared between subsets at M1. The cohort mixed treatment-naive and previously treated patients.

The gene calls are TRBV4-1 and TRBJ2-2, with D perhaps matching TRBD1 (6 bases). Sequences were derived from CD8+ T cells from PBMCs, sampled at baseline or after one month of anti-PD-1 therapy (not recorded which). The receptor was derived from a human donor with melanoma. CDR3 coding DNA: TGCGCCAGCAGCCGGTTACAGGGCCCGAACGGCGGGGAGCTGTTTTTT. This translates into CASSRLQGPNGGELFF.